This T cell receptor (beta chain) was obtained from a study of spatial heterogeneity in lung cancer. TCRdb itself ran the 5' RACE reads through MiXCR, one entry per CDR3 protein. The table has tens of thousands of distinct CDR3 sequences, 19% seen once. This clonotype was found a few times. This CDR3 has 12 amino acids. The germline V gene has CDR1 SQVTM and CDR2 ANQGSEA. V lost 8 bases to trimming and J lost 8 bases, with 18 bases between them. Time point meaning: blood at routine non-recurrence follow-up after resection. This sequence originates from a male donor with early-stage non-small cell lung cancer. The sequencing here drew on PBMCs, taken at follow-up. J is TRBJ1-1 and V is TRBV29-1, with D perhaps TRBD1 (6 bases). CDR3 region: CSLKRGDREAFF. As DNA, the CDR3 is TGCAGCCTCAAAAGAGGTGACAGGGAAGCTTTCTTT.